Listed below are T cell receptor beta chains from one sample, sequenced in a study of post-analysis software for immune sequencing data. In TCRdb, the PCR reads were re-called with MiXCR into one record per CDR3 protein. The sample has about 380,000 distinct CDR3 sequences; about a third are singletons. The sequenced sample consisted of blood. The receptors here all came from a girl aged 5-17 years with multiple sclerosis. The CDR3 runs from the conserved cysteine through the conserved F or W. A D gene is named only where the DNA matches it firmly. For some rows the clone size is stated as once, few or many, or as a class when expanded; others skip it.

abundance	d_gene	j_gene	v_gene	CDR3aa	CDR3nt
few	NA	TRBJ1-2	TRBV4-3	CASSPQWSGGGNGYTF	TGCGCCAGCAGCCCCCAATGGTCCGGGGGGGGCAATGGCTACACCTTC
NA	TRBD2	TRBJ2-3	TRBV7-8	CASTPGLVPPTDTQYF	TGTGCCAGCACCCCGGGACTAGTGCCTCCCACAGATACGCAGTATTTT
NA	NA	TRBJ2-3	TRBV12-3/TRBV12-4	CASSLDVGGPDTQYF	TGTGCCAGCAGTTTAGATGTTGGAGGGCCAGATACGCAGTATTTT
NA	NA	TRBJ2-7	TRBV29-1	CSVVSVYKGFTQYF	TGCAGCGTTGTCTCGGTATATAAAGGGTTCACCCAGTACTTC
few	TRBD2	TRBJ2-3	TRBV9	CASSSGTSGADTQYF	TGTGCCAGCAGCTCCGGGACTAGTGGAGCAGATACGCAGTATTTT
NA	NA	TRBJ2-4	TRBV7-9	CASSLGGVGLQYF	TGTGCCAGCAGCTTAGGCGGCGTGGGTTTACAGTACTTC
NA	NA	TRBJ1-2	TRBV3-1	CASSQESHTNHGYTF	TGTGCCAGCAGCCAAGAGAGTCACACTAACCATGGCTACACCTTC
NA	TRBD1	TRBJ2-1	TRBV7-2	CASSPDRAVNEQFF	TGTGCCAGCAGCCCGGACAGGGCTGTCAATGAGCAGTTCTTC
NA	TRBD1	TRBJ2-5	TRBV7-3	CASSTTGGVSETQYF	TGTGCCAGCAGCACGACAGGGGGTGTTTCGGAGACCCAGTACTTC
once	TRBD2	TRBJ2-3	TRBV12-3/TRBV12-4	CASSHGGLDTQYF	TGTGCCAGCAGCCACGGGGGGTTGGATACGCAGTATTTT
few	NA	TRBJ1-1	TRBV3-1	CASSQGSGLNTEAFF	TGTGCCAGCAGCCAAGGTTCCGGGTTGAACACTGAAGCTTTCTTT
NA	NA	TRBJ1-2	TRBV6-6	CASSYVGEVRSGYTF	TGTGCCAGCAGTTACGTGGGGGAGGTGCGATCTGGCTACACCTTC
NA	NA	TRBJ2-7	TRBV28	CASSRDGTEPYEQYF	TGTGCCAGCAGTCGGGACGGGACGGAACCCTACGAGCAGTACTTC
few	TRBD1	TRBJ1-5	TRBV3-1	CASSQGLRGPHNQPQHF	TGTGCCAGCAGCCAAGGCCTAAGGGGGCCCCACAATCAGCCCCAGCATTTT
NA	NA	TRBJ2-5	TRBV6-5	CASSYSRWQETQYF	TGTGCCAGCAGTTACTCGAGGTGGCAAGAGACCCAGTACTTC
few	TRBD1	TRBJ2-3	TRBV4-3	CASSQDRGTGGTDTQYF	TGCGCCAGCAGCCAAGATCGCGGTACAGGGGGCACAGATACGCAGTATTTT
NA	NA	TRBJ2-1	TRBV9	CASSPSSASHNEQFF	TGTGCCAGCAGCCCCTCTAGCGCATCCCACAATGAGCAGTTCTTC
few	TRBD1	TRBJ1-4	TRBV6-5	CASSPGQWNEKLFF	TGTGCCAGCAGCCCGGGACAGTGGAATGAAAAACTGTTTTTT
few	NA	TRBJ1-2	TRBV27	CASSLSIGIDGYTF	TGTGCCAGCAGTTTATCGATCGGGATAGACGGCTACACCTTC
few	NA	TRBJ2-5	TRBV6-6	CASRQETQYF	TGTGCCAGCCGACAAGAGACCCAGTACTTC
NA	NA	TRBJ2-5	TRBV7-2	CASSSGLMETQYF	TGTGCCAGCAGCTCTGGACTAATGGAGACCCAGTACTTC
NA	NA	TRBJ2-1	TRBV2	CASSEFEQFF	TGTGCCAGCAGTGAGTTTGAGCAGTTCTTC
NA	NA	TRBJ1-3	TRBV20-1	CSAGREPGGNTIYF	TGCAGTGCCGGCAGGGAGCCGGGGGGAAACACCATATATTTT
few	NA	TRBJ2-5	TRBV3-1	CASSQEGRTRETQYF	TGTGCCAGCAGCCAAGAGGGGAGGACGCGCGAGACCCAGTACTTC
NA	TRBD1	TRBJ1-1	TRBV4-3	CASSRGLDRATEAFF	TGCGCCAGCAGCCGGGGGCTGGACAGGGCCACTGAAGCTTTCTTT
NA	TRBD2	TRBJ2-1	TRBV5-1	CASSLEPSGNLRGSSYNEQFF	TGCGCCAGCAGCTTGGAGCCTAGCGGAAACCTTCGCGGCAGCTCCTACAATGAGCAGTTCTTC
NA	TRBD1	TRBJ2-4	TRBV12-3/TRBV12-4	CASSRRDRANERYF	TGTGCCAGCAGCCGACGGGACAGGGCGAACGAGCGGTACTTC
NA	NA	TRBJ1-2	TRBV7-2	CAGSPYLTEGYTF	TGTGCCGGCAGCCCATACCTCACCGAGGGCTACACCTTC
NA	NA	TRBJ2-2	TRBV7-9	CASSLETGNTGELFF	TGTGCCAGCAGCTTAGAGACAGGGAACACCGGGGAGCTGTTTTTT
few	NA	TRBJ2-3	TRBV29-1	CSVSTDTQYF	TGCAGCGTTAGCACAGATACGCAGTATTTT
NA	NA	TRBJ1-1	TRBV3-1	CASSQGQENTEAFF	TGTGCCAGCAGCCAAGGGCAGGAGAACACTGAAGCTTTCTTT
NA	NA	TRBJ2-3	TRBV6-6	CASSYDQASSSTDTQYF	TGTGCCAGCAGTTACGACCAGGCGAGTTCTAGCACAGATACGCAGTATTTT
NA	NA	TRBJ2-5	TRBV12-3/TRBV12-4	CASSNIAETQYF	TGTGCCAGCAGTAACATAGCCGAGACCCAGTACTTC
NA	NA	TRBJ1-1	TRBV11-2	CASSLEAPGLANTEAFF	TGTGCCAGCAGCTTAGAGGCCCCGGGCTTGGCAAACACTGAAGCTTTCTTT
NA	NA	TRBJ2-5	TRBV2	CASSQGQGPQETQYF	TGTGCCAGCAGCCAGGGGCAGGGCCCTCAAGAGACCCAGTACTTC
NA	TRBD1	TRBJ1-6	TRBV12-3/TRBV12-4	CATGGAPGQTYNSPLHF	TGTGCCACCGGGGGGGCGCCGGGACAGACCTATAATTCACCCCTCCACTTT
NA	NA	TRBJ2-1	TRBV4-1	CASRSSSYNEQFF	TGCGCCAGCAGATCCAGCTCCTACAATGAGCAGTTCTTC
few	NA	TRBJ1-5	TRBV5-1	CASSGGSDQPQHF	TGCGCCAGCAGTGGGGGCTCGGATCAGCCCCAGCATTTT
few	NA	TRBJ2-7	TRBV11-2	CASTRQDSSYEQYF	TGTGCCAGCACCAGACAGGACAGCTCCTACGAGCAGTACTTC
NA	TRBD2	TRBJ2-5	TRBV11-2	CASSDQGLAVGTQYF	TGTGCCAGCAGCGACCAGGGACTAGCGGTGGGGACCCAGTACTTC
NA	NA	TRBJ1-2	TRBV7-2	CASDLGGPEAGYTF	TGTGCCAGCGACTTAGGGGGGCCCGAGGCTGGATACACCTTC
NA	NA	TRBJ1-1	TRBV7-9	CASSLGVGGSTEAFF	TGTGCCAGCAGCTTAGGGGTGGGAGGGAGTACTGAAGCTTTCTTT
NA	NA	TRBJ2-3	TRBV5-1	CASSTDRADTQYF	TGCGCCAGCAGCACGGACCGGGCAGATACGCAGTATTTT
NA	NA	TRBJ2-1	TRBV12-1	CASSQTGWGWFF	TGTGCCAGCAGCCAGACTGGTTGGGGGTGGTTCTTC
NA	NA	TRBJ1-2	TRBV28	CASRPGFRALGYTF	TGTGCCAGCAGGCCAGGGTTCCGGGCCCTGGGCTACACCTTC
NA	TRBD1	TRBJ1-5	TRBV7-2	CASSLGGQHSNQPQHF	TGTGCCAGCAGCTTAGGGGGACAGCATAGCAATCAGCCCCAGCATTTT
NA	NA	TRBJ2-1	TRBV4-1	CAGSQRHLRQGPYNEQFF	TGCGCCGGCAGCCAAAGACATTTACGGCAGGGTCCTTACAATGAGCAGTTCTTC
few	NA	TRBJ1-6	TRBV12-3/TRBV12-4	CASRRRLSSPLHF	TGTGCCAGCAGGAGGAGACTGAGCTCACCCCTCCACTTT
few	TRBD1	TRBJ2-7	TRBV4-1	CASSPGDRGGYEQYF	TGCGCCAGCAGTCCGGGGGACAGGGGGGGATACGAGCAGTACTTC
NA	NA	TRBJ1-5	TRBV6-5	CASSPLAHQPQHF	TGTGCCAGCAGCCCCCTCGCCCATCAGCCCCAGCATTTT
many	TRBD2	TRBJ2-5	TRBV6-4	CASSQSGGPLETQYF	TGTGCCAGCAGCCAGAGCGGGGGGCCCCTTGAGACCCAGTACTTC
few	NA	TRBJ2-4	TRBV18	CASSPPTALAKNIQYF	TGTGCCAGCTCACCACCAACAGCTCTAGCCAAAAACATTCAGTACTTC
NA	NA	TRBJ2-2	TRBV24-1	CATSDRNPNTGELFF	TGTGCCACCAGTGACCGAAATCCGAACACCGGGGAGCTGTTTTTT